The 32 T cell receptor beta chains given below trace back to one sample, sequenced in a study of spatial heterogeneity in lung cancer. Time point given: sample taken at primary tumor resection. The sequenced material consisted of unsorted whole RNA from tumor, nontumor lung or frozen PBMC. TCRdb reprocessed the 5' RACE reads via MiXCR and lists one record per CDR3 protein. The sample lists about 11,000 distinct CDR3 sequences, approximately 24% seen once, with 33% in the top ten. This specimen consisted of PBMCs, obtained at surgery. Receptor source: a female donor with early-stage non-small cell lung cancer.

The genes are TRBV6-5 and TRBJ2-7, with 8 nucleotides matching TRBD2. The ends lost 6 bases at V and 6 bases at J; junction bases unmatched: 10. The CDR3 covers 14 residues. From germline, CDR1 is MNHEY and CDR2 SVGAGI. The CDR3 sequence is CASSLQREWGEQYF. DNA for the CDR3: TGTGCCAGCAGCCTACAGCGGGAGTGGGGCGAGCAGTACTTC.

Relative to its sample, this clonotype is medium-sized (0.01 to 0.1%). The rearrangement links TRBV6-5 to TRBJ2-2, with TRBD2 identical over 12 bases. The length of the CDR3 is 18 residues. Germline lookup yields CDR1 MNHEY and CDR2 SVGAGI. V lost 2 bases, J lost 0 bases, and 4 bases stayed unmatched. CDR3 in amino acids: CASSYRTSGVTNTGELFF. The DNA for the CDR3 is TGTGCCAGCAGTTACCGGACTAGCGGGGTAACGAACACCGGGGAGCTGTTTTTT.

The count of this clonotype is one. No conserved phenylalanine or tryptophan is present at the end of the CDR3, so a read error is the likely explanation. This chain uses TRBV6-6 with TRBJ2-4; D not certain. The V gene lost 10 bases and the J gene lost 6 bases, with 13 bases spanning the gap. The CDR3 is 12 residues long. Germline CDR1 MNHNY, CDR2 SVGAGI (reference sequence). The CDR3: CATMEFPNIQYI. The CDR3 region has the DNA TGTGCCACTATGGAATTCCCAAACATTCAGTACATC.

This clonotype was counted at least ten times. The chain is built from TRBV3-1 and TRBJ2-3, with D tentatively TRBD2 (6 bases). Germline-derived CDR1 and CDR2 are LGHDT and YNNKEL (reference sequence). The CDR3 is 15 residues long. Trimming left V 0 bases short and J 2 bases short, with 9 bases between. This chain's CDR3 is CASSQERDLTDTQYF. The CDR3 DNA sequence: TGTGCCAGCAGCCAAGAGCGGGACCTCACAGATACGCAGTATTTT.

The CDR3 sequence: CASRTSGSEAYNEQFF. The CDR3 DNA sequence: TGCGCCAGCAGGACTAGCGGGAGTGAGGCCTACAATGAGCAGTTCTTC. The chain joins TRBV5-1 to TRBJ2-1; TRBD2 agrees at 12 bases. The CDR3 covers 16 residues. Germline lookup yields CDR1 SGHRS and CDR2 YFSETQ. V dropped 5 bases and J dropped 2; count of bases not matched to a gene: 5.

The V gene is TRBV20-1, the J gene TRBJ2-7, with 9 bases identical to TRBD2. Losses at the gene ends were 6 bases for V and 3 bases for J; bases not matched to a gene: 15. CDR1 DFQATT and CDR2 SNEGSKA come from the germline V gene (reference sequence). There are 16 residues in the CDR3. CDR3 amino acids: CSAPVHSSGNYYEQYF. Written as DNA, the CDR3 is TGCAGTGCCCCCGTACACTCTAGCGGGAATTACTACGAGCAGTACTTC.

By frequency in the sample, this clonotype is medium-sized. The J gene is TRBJ1-5, the V gene TRBV20-1; D is uncertain. The CDR3 loop spans 15 amino acids. The V gene's germline CDR1 is DFQATT and CDR2 SNEGSKA (reference sequence). The germline V and J ends were trimmed by 0 bases and 0 bases, with 9 bases remaining between them. The CDR3 region is CSARDAVVSNQPQHF. For the CDR3, the DNA is TGCAGTGCTAGAGATGCGGTCGTTAGCAATCAGCCCCAGCATTTT.

The chain recombines TRBV29-1 with TRBJ2-1; D gene unclear. This CDR3 has 14 amino acids. V was clipped by 0 bases and J by 2 bases, with 8 bases between them. The germline gives CDR1 SQVTM, CDR2 ANQGSEA. CDR3 amino acids: CSVEDLLAYNEQFF. In nucleotides, the CDR3 is TGCAGCGTTGAAGATCTCCTAGCCTACAATGAGCAGTTCTTC.

Ten or more counts support this clonotype. The chain carries TRBV7-8 and TRBJ2-3, with D unresolved. CDR3 length: 14 amino acids. V was cut by 5 bases and J by 2 bases, with 11 bases left in between. CDR1 SGHVS and CDR2 FQNEAQ come from the germline V gene. The CDR3 sequence is CASSHSEVTDTQYF. CDR3 DNA sequence: TGTGCCAGCAGCCACTCAGAGGTCACAGATACGCAGTATTTT. Full variable domain (outside the CDR3, taken from reference TRBV7-8 and TRBJ2-3): GAGVSQSPRYKVAKRGQDVALRCDPISGHVSLFWYQQALGQGPEFLTYFQNEAQLDKSGLPSDRFFAERPEGSVSTLKIQRTQQEDSAVYLCASSHSEVTDTQYFGPGTRLTVL.

The chain combines TRBV19 with TRBJ2-3; tentative D call: TRBD2 (5 bases). Germline V gene data show CDR1 as LNHDA and CDR2 as SQIVND (reference sequence). The V and J ends lost 5 bases and 0 bases respectively, with 12 bases between them. CDR3 length: 15 residues. The CDR3 DNA reads TGTGCCAGTAGTGTCAGGACTGTTAGCACAGATACGCAGTATTTT. This codes for CASSVRTVSTDTQYF.

This CDR3 is CASSFTGENPYGYTF. The CDR3 coding sequence is TGTGCCAGCAGTTTCACAGGGGAGAATCCCTATGGCTACACCTTC. This chain joins TRBV27 and TRBJ1-2, with 7 bases that match TRBD1. The V gene end was trimmed by 3 bases and the J gene end by 4 bases; junction bases not matched to a gene: 8. CDR1 is MNHEY, CDR2 SMNVEV, per germline (reference sequence). The CDR3 has 15 residues.

In this sample, this clonotype is medium-sized. This sequence joins TRBV20-1 and TRBJ2-5; TRBD2 agrees at 10 bases. Germline CDR1 reads DFQATT; CDR2 reads SNEGSKA (reference sequence). The CDR3 contains 15 residues. V trimming: 1 base; J trimming: 0 bases; junction bases outside the gene matches: 2. The CDR3 loop reads CSARVTSGYQETQYF. CDR3 sequence (DNA): TGCAGTGCTAGAGTGACTAGCGGGTACCAAGAGACCCAGTACTTC.

The chain is built from TRBV7-9 and TRBJ2-3; D not resolved. This CDR3 region has 12 residues. Trimming pared 4 bases from V and 7 bases from J, leaving 9 bases between. Germline assignment: CDR1 SEHNR and CDR2 FQNEAQ (reference sequence). The CDR3 is CASSSSPNTQYF. The CDR3 region has the DNA TGTGCCAGCAGCTCGAGTCCTAATACGCAGTATTTT.

This clonotype has more than one count but fewer than ten. The chain links TRBV3-1 to TRBJ2-7; TRBD1 aligns across 10 bases. This CDR3 has 17 residues. V trimming: 2 bases; J trimming: 0 bases; junction bases outside the gene matches: 7. From germline, CDR1 is LGHDT and CDR2 YNNKEL (reference sequence). CDR3 protein: CASSQLWTGGSSYEQYF. CDR3 in DNA: TGTGCCAGCAGCCAACTGTGGACAGGGGGTAGCTCCTACGAGCAGTACTTC.

This clonotype was seen a handful of times. The rearrangement joins TRBV24-1 to TRBJ2-2; TRBD1 matches at 8 bases. The length of the CDR3 is 17 residues. CDR1 KGHDR and CDR2 SFDVKD come from the germline V gene. V lost 5 bases and J lost 4; bases outside the gene matches: 11. DNA for the CDR3: TGTGCCACCAGTGCTACGGCTGGGACAGGAGGCACCGGGGAGCTGTTTTTT. Its translation is CATSATAGTGGTGELFF.

This clonotype was found a few times. CDR3 sequence (DNA): TGTGCCAGCAATACAGGGAACGGATACGAGCAGTACTTC. The encoded protein is CASNTGNGYEQYF. The chain recombines TRBV28 with TRBJ2-7; TRBD1 is a possible D gene (6 bases). Trimming cost V 7 bases and J 4 bases, with 14 bases left between them. This CDR3 region has 13 residues. Germline V gene data show CDR1 as MDHEN and CDR2 as SYDVKM. The variable domain in full, completed from reference TRBV28 and TRBJ2-7, reads DVKVTQSSRYLVKRTGEKVFLECVQDMDHENMFWYRQDPGLGLRLIYFSYDVKMKEKGDIPEGYSVSREKKERFSLILESASTNQTSMYLCASNTGNGYEQYFGPGTRLTVT.

By its share, this clonotype is medium-sized (0.01 to 0.1%). The chain couples TRBV12-3 or TRBV12-4 to TRBJ2-3, with D maybe TRBD2 (6 bases). The V gene lost 5 bases and the J gene lost 3 bases, with 12 bases spanning the gap. The CDR3 has 14 residues. The CDR3 loop reads CASSLGLSTDTQYF. The CDR3 DNA sequence: TGTGCCAGCAGTCTGGGACTTTCGACAGATACGCAGTATTTT.

This chain links TRBV5-6 with TRBJ2-7, with D unresolved. The V gene lost 0 bases and the J gene lost 1 base, with 5 bases spanning the gap. The CDR3 totals 13 residues. Germline V gene sequence: CDR1 SGHDT, CDR2 YYEEEE. CDR3 sequence (DNA): TGTGCCAGCAGCTTGGGCTCGTCCTACGAGCAGTACTTC. Protein sequence: CASSLGSSYEQYF. The variable domain in full, with the rest retrieved from reference TRBV5-6 and TRBJ2-7, is DAGVTQSPTHLIKTRGQQVTLRCSPKSGHDTVSWYQQALGQGPQFIFQYYEEEERQRGNFPDRFSGHQFPNYSSELNVNALLLGDSALYLCASSLGSSYEQYFGPGTRLTVT.

J is TRBJ2-3 and V is TRBV28; 9 positions agree with TRBD1. Germline CDR1 is MDHEN and CDR2 is SYDVKM. The CDR3 consists of 15 residues. J lost 0 bases, V lost 6 bases, and 4 bases had no gene match. The CDR3 here is CASRYGTGSTDTQYF. The CDR3 DNA is TGTGCCAGCAGATATGGGACAGGGAGCACAGATACGCAGTATTTT.

Judged by abundance, this clonotype is medium-sized. The chain combines TRBV20-1 with TRBJ2-7, with a possible D match to TRBD1 (5 bases). This CDR3 is 13 amino acids long. Germline-derived CDR1 and CDR2 are DFQATT and SNEGSKA (reference sequence). Trimming took off 1 base at V and 3 bases at J, with 10 bases between the two ends. The CDR3 region has the DNA TGCAGTGCTAGAGGGACAAGGGACTACGAGCAGTACTTC. Encoded protein: CSARGTRDYEQYF.

The CDR3 here is CAWTGLADNNEQFF. CDR3 coding DNA: TGTGCCTGGACCGGACTAGCGGATAACAATGAGCAGTTCTTC. The gene calls are TRBV30 and TRBJ2-1; TRBD2 matches 10 bases. Trimming removed 4 bases from V and 5 bases from J; junction bases left unmatched: 5. Germline-derived CDR1 and CDR2 are GTSNPN and SVGIG (reference sequence). This CDR3 has 14 amino acids.

This clonotype was detected only a few times. This chain links TRBV28 with TRBJ2-5, with 7 nucleotides matching TRBD2. This CDR3 region has 16 residues. Germline V gene lookup returns CDR1 MDHEN and CDR2 SYDVKM. The junction had 10 bases not matched to a gene; V was cut back by 4 bases and J by 2 bases. Written as DNA, the CDR3 is TGTGCCAGCAGTTCCCTAATTGGGCGGGGGCAAGAGACCCAGTACTTC. The encoded protein is CASSSLIGRGQETQYF.

The chain has TRBV29-1 and TRBJ1-5; D gene unclear. The CDR3 runs 13 residues. With 3 bases removed from V and 0 bases from J, the gap between germline ends came to 6 bases. The germline V gene encodes CDR1 SQVTM and CDR2 ANQGSEA. CDR3 residues: CSVEINSNQPQHF. The CDR3 DNA reads TGCAGCGTTGAGATTAATAGCAATCAGCCCCAGCATTTT.

The chain carries TRBV29-1 and TRBJ2-3; the match to TRBD2 covers 12 bases. CDR1 and CDR2 from the germline V gene are SQVTM and ANQGSEA. V was clipped by 6 bases and J by 3 bases; unmatched bases: 1. The CDR3 is made up of 13 amino acids. The CDR3: CSVLAGGTDTQYF. CDR3 DNA: TGCAGCGTACTAGCGGGAGGAACAGATACGCAGTATTTT.

Relative to its sample, this clonotype is medium-sized. The CDR3 DNA reads as TGTGCCAGCTCCGTAGACTTGGGGCGATACGAGCAGTACTTC. Its protein is CASSVDLGRYEQYF. The rearrangement links TRBV18 to TRBJ2-7; possible D gene TRBD1, 5 bases. The CDR3 extends over 14 amino acids. CDR1 is KGHSH and CDR2 is LQKENI in the germline V gene. Trimming removed 6 bases from V and 4 bases from J, with 16 bases in between.

This clonotype appeared a few times. This sequence joins TRBV7-2 and TRBJ1-2; D remains unclear. The germline V and J ends were trimmed by 1 base and 5 bases, with 14 bases remaining between them. Germline V gene data show CDR1 as SGHTA and CDR2 as FQGNSA. This CDR3 region has 15 residues. CDR3 DNA: TGTGCCAGCAGCTTAGGTCGGACGGTTGGGTATGGCTACACCTTC. Protein product: CASSLGRTVGYGYTF.

The chain links TRBV3-1 to TRBJ2-1; D is unresolved. V lost 0 bases, J lost 8 bases, and 11 bases lay in between. The germline CDR1 and CDR2 sequences are LGHDT and YNNKEL (reference sequence). This CDR3 spans 14 amino acids. In DNA, the CDR3 is TGTGCCAGCAGCCAAGAGGCAGTCCACGATGAGCAGTTCTTC. It encodes CASSQEAVHDEQFF.

In this sample, this clonotype turned up many times. The chain employs TRBV12-3 or TRBV12-4 and TRBJ2-7; a possible D gene is TRBD1 (6 bases). V was cut by 8 bases and J by 3 bases, with 20 bases left in between. This CDR3 has 15 amino acids. The CDR3 region is CASAPRTGIVYEQYF. DNA of the CDR3: TGTGCCAGCGCCCCTCGTACAGGGATAGTCTACGAGCAGTACTTC.

The DNA for the CDR3 is TGTGCCAGCAGCCAAGAGGGTACGCTAGGGAGCTCCTACGAGCAGTACTTC. Translation gives CASSQEGTLGSSYEQYF. V usage is TRBV4-2 and J usage is TRBJ2-7, with D tentatively TRBD2 (5 bases). V was trimmed by 0 bases and J by 0 bases, leaving 15 bases between them. Germline V gene sequence: CDR1 LGHNA, CDR2 YNFKEQ. This CDR3 has 17 amino acids.

This clonotype came up a few times. The V call is TRBV29-1, the J call TRBJ2-3, with TRBD1 matching 9 bases. Losses at the gene ends were 6 bases for V and 4 bases for J; bases not matched to a gene: 8. From germline, CDR1 is SQVTM and CDR2 ANQGSEA. This CDR3 is 14 amino acids long. The CDR3 spells CSVSGTGSADTQYF. The CDR3 DNA reads TGCAGCGTATCCGGGACAGGGTCCGCAGATACGCAGTATTTT.

By sample share, this clonotype is medium-sized. The V call is TRBV20-1, the J call TRBJ1-1; 9 bases match TRBD1. This CDR3 region has 17 residues. The V gene end was trimmed by 4 bases and the J gene end by 0 bases; junction bases not matched to a gene: 12. From germline, CDR1 is DFQATT and CDR2 SNEGSKA (reference sequence). In DNA form, the CDR3 reads TGCAGTGCTATTAATACAGGGGGCCTATTCATGAACACTGAAGCTTTCTTT. Amino acids: CSAINTGGLFMNTEAFF.

This chain uses TRBV10-3 with TRBJ1-3; a possible D gene is TRBD1 (5 bases). V dropped 6 bases and J dropped 2 bases, with 14 bases sitting between them. Per germline, CDR1 ENHRY and CDR2 SYGVKD. The CDR3 loop spans 15 amino acids. The CDR3 reads CAIREQDTTGNTIYF. The CDR3 DNA reads as TGTGCCATCAGGGAGCAGGACACAACTGGAAACACCATATATTTT.